This TCR beta chain was sequenced for a study of CD8 T cells in ankylosing spondylitis listed by TCRdb under 2017. For the wider study: To find TCR variants linked to disease, the study profiled T cell receptor beta repertoires in ankylosing spondylitis patients and healthy donors. The full study cohort comprised around 25 ankylosing spondylitis patients and 110 or so healthy donors. Samples of peripheral blood were taken, and for ankylosing spondylitis patients, synovial fluid was collected as well. Paper-wide results and their limitations: Blood from ankylosing spondylitis patients appeared to be characterized by a TCR beta motif composed of roughly eight highly homologous amino acid variants. A CD8+ phenotype was shown by the disease-linked clones, which were found at relatively low frequencies in peripheral blood. According to the report, matched synovial fluid samples from ankylosing spondylitis patients were significantly enriched for the disease-linked clones. Some motif variants were previously reported in synovial fluid and blood of reactive arthritis patients, suggesting common disease-initiation mechanisms.

The instrument was an Illumina HiSeq 2500. Quantitative 5'-RACE with molecular barcodes was the method used to prepare the TCR beta libraries. In the original analysis: To identify disease-linked TCR variants, a new computational method was used, one built on a probabilistic model of VDJ rearrangement. TCRdb trimmed the raw reads at Q25, called clones with MiXCR and kept productive beta chains. Each CDR3 protein gets just one entry, which takes the most common genes and DNA from the rows behind it. The V and J calls were determined by TCRdb, not by the authors. This sample holds a few hundred thousand distinct CDR3 sequences; 10% were observed only once. The ten largest clones capture 21% of the sample. CDR1 and CDR2, per the germline V gene, are MDHEN and SYDVKM. The CDR3 contains 15 residues, cysteine and phenylalanine counted. Only CDR3 DNA is held: 45 bases, read in frame from base 1. Relative to germline, V is missing 2 bases and J is missing 7 bases, with 10 bases of the junction outside any gene match.

This clonotype occurred many times. Its antigen is currently not known. Base qualities were left out, and no much larger clone turns up one base away. The V and J genes are TRBV28 and TRBJ2-7, with TRBD2 matching 8 junction bases. Sample: blood, either unsorted or a sorted T cell fraction (not recorded which). The clonotype originates from a male donor with ankylosing spondylitis or in good health (not recorded which). The CDR3 in this case is CASSLTSSGGREQYF. At the DNA level, the sequence is TGTGCCAGCAGTTTAACTTCCAGCGGGGGAAGGGAGCAGTACTTC.